This passage covers 23 T cell receptor beta chains from one sample sequenced in a study of graft-versus-host responses after intestinal transplantation. Their target antigens are unknown. Profiling relied on immunoSEQ multiplex PCR, and the TCRdb table lists in-frame clones only, not all of them. The data show approximately 90,000 clones, roughly 91% seen once. The starting material was unstimulated CD8+ T cells sorted from spleen or lymph node cells, obtained before intestinal transplant. These receptor sequences come from a human donor who received an intestinal transplant.

The chain links TRBV11-2 to TRBJ2-7; TRBD2 matches 9 bases. V shed 5 bases and J 6 bases; nucleotides not matched to a gene: 11. Germline lookup yields CDR1 SGHAT and CDR2 FQNNGV. This CDR3 has 15 residues. This CDR3 is CASSRGRGGPGEQYF. For the CDR3, the DNA is TGTGCCAGCAGCCGAGGGCGGGGGGGCCCGGGCGAGCAGTACTTC.

The gene calls are TRBV7-6 and TRBJ2-7, with 13 bases matching TRBD2. The germline V gene encodes CDR1 SGHVS and CDR2 FNYEAQ. The CDR3 is 15 amino acids. Trimming took 4 bases from V and 6 from J; bases not matched to a gene: 6. Written as DNA, the CDR3 is TGTGCCAGCAGCTCCGCGACTAGCGGGGGGTCCGAGCAGTACTTC. This encodes CASSSATSGGSEQYF.

This chain uses TRBV5-8 with TRBJ2-1, with a possible D match to TRBD1 (5 bases). The CDR3 length is 14 residues. Germline V CDR1 and CDR2: SGHTS, YDEGEE. With 0 bases removed from V and 3 bases from J, the gap between germline ends came to 7 bases. The CDR3 bases are TGTGCCAGCAGCTTGGGACAGAACTACAATGAGCAGTTCTTC. Protein product: CASSLGQNYNEQFF.

The chain combines TRBV11-2 with TRBJ2-3; TRBD2 agrees at 8 bases. V gave up 1 base and J gave up 6 bases; unmatched junction bases: 12. The CDR3 spans 17 residues. CDR1 is SGHAT, CDR2 FQNNGV, per germline. CDR3 region: CASSLGSRSGASDTQYF. The CDR3 bases are TGTGCCAGCAGCTTAGGGTCCCGTAGCGGGGCTTCCGATACGCAGTATTTT.

Comments on this clone: This sample also contains other DNA sequences that code for the same CDR3. This chain connects TRBV7-2 to TRBJ1-1, with 10 bases that match TRBD1. V dropped 5 bases and J dropped 1; count of bases not matched to a gene: 7. Germline V CDR1 and CDR2: SGHTA, FQGNSA. The CDR3 has 16 amino acids. The CDR3 DNA follows: TGTGCCAGCAGCACTACGACAGGGGGCCCGAACACTGAAGCTTTCTTT. Its translation: CASSTTTGGPNTEAFF.

This clone was picked up one time. The chain is built from TRBV5-5 and TRBJ2-7; 7 nucleotides align to TRBD1. CDR1 and CDR2 (germline): SGHKS, YYEKEE (reference sequence). Losses at the gene ends were 3 bases for V and 4 bases for J; bases not matched to a gene: 16. The CDR3 has 17 amino acids. The DNA of the CDR3 is TGTGCCAGCAGCTCAGGACAGGCCCTAGGGTCAAGGTACGAGCAGTACTTC. As protein: CASSSGQALGSRYEQYF.

The chain recombines TRBV6-1 with TRBJ1-1, with D maybe TRBD1 (5 bases). With 0 bases removed from V and 0 bases from J, the gap between germline ends came to 11 bases. The CDR3 runs 16 residues. The V gene's germline CDR1 is MNHNS and CDR2 SASEGT. CDR3 sequence reads: CASSEALGHMNTEAFF. The CDR3 coding sequence is TGTGCCAGCAGTGAAGCGTTGGGGCATATGAACACTGAAGCTTTCTTT.

This clone was seen only once. The V call is TRBV7-9, the J call TRBJ2-7; perhaps TRBD1 as D (6 bases). CDR1 is SEHNR, CDR2 FQNEAQ, per germline (reference sequence). This CDR3 has 13 residues. The V gene lost 1 base and the J gene lost 2 bases, with 6 bases spanning the gap. CDR3 bases: TGTGCCAGCAGCTTAGACAGGGCCTACGAGCAGTACTTC. Translating gives CASSLDRAYEQYF.

This chain connects TRBV27 to TRBJ2-3, with 15 bases aligning to TRBD2. Trimming at V came to 6 bases and at J to 1 base, leaving 5 bases not matched to a gene. Germline V gives CDR1 MNHEY, CDR2 SMNVEV (reference sequence). This CDR3 is built from 17 residues. The DNA for the CDR3 is TGTGCCAGCAGGGGACTAGCGGGGGGCCCTGGCACAGATACGCAGTATTTT. Its protein is CASRGLAGGPGTDTQYF.

The CDR3 DNA is TGCGCCAGCAGGCAGTCCGGGACAGGGGCATTTGATACCCAGTACTTC. This encodes CASRQSGTGAFDTQYF. The V gene is TRBV5-1, the J gene TRBJ2-5, with TRBD1 matching over 10 bases. The CDR3 is 16 residues long. V trimming: 5 bases; J trimming: 8 bases; junction bases outside the gene matches: 15. Germline V gene data show CDR1 as SGHRS and CDR2 as YFSETQ.

The chain is built from TRBV27 and TRBJ1-1, with 7 bases lining up with TRBD1. Germline values: CDR1 MNHEY, CDR2 SMNVEV (reference sequence). With V trimmed by 1 base and J by 1 base, 18 bases remained unmatched. This CDR3 spans 20 amino acids. The CDR3 here is CASSLFRGGTELRQNTEAFF. The CDR3 region has the DNA TGTGCCAGCAGTTTATTTCGAGGCGGGACAGAATTGCGCCAGAACACTGAAGCTTTCTTT.

The chain employs TRBV7-2 and TRBJ2-7, with 14 bases lining up with TRBD2. Trimming at V came to 5 bases and at J to 0 bases, leaving 6 bases not matched to a gene. Germline CDR1 SGHTA, CDR2 FQGNSA. The CDR3 has 17 amino acids. This chain's CDR3 is CASSEGTSGGPSYEQYF. The DNA of the CDR3 is TGTGCCAGCAGCGAAGGGACTAGCGGGGGCCCCTCCTACGAGCAGTACTTC.

The chain carries TRBV29-1 and TRBJ1-1, with D hard to call. Germline CDR1 SQVTM, CDR2 ANQGSEA. The CDR3 contains 12 residues. Trimming removed 4 bases at V and 5 bases at J, with 11 bases between. In DNA form, the CDR3 reads TGCAGCGTTGGGGAGGTAAGGACTGAAGCTTTCTTT. This gives the protein CSVGEVRTEAFF.

Remarks on this clone: An end of the junction does not agree with germline; a read error may underlie this. The rearrangement uses TRBV4-3 and TRBJ2-2, with D maybe TRBD1 (5 bases). Germline assignment: CDR1 LGHNA and CDR2 YSLEER. The CDR3 runs 13 residues. The CDR3 coding sequence is TGCGCCAGCAGCCAAGGGGGCACCGGAGAGCTGTTTTTT. Translation gives CASSQGGTGELFF.

Details on this clone: Other DNA sequences in this sample translate to the same CDR3. The chain uses TRBV7-2 and TRBJ2-3; tentatively, D is TRBD2 (6 bases). The CDR3 totals 14 residues. Germline CDR1 SGHTA, CDR2 FQGNSA. The V end was cut by 1 base, the J end by 5 bases, with 10 bases between. The CDR3 region has the DNA TGTGCCAGCAGCTTAGGAGGCGGGGTAGATACGCAGTATTTT. It translates to CASSLGGGVDTQYF.

The chain employs TRBV7-2 and TRBJ2-7; 13 nucleotides line up with TRBD2. The CDR3 loop spans 18 amino acids. Germline lookup yields CDR1 SGHTA and CDR2 FQGNSA. J lost 1 base, V lost 5 bases, and 11 bases had no gene match. The DNA for the CDR3 is TGTGCCAGCAGCATACACACGGGACTAGCGGGGTTTTCCTACGAGCAGTACTTC. Its protein product is CASSIHTGLAGFSYEQYF.

The chain combines TRBV28 with TRBJ1-5, with 7 nucleotides matching TRBD1. With 4 bases clipped from V and 5 bases from J, the junction kept 5 bases outside the gene matches. The CDR3 covers 14 residues. Per the germline V gene, CDR1 is MDHEN and CDR2 is SYDVKM. CDR3 loop: CASSSPQGHQPQHF. The CDR3, as DNA: TGTGCCAGCAGTTCCCCACAGGGGCATCAGCCCCAGCATTTT.

The chain carries TRBV27 and TRBJ2-1; 12 bases match TRBD2. Germline lookup yields CDR1 MNHEY and CDR2 SMNVEV (reference sequence). J lost 4 bases, V lost 5 bases, and 0 bases had no gene match. The CDR3 spans 14 residues. The CDR3 loop is CASSGLAGYNEQFF. The CDR3 bases are TGTGCCAGCAGTGGACTAGCGGGGTACAATGAGCAGTTCTTC.

The rearrangement links TRBV19 to TRBJ2-2; 9 nucleotides line up with TRBD1. The germline V gene encodes CDR1 LNHDA and CDR2 SQIVND (reference sequence). This CDR3 region has 17 residues. Trimming at V came to 3 bases and at J to 8 bases, leaving 13 bases not matched to a gene. The CDR3 DNA is TGTGCCAGTAGTATCCTCGGGGACAGGGCCGATTTTGGGGAGCTGTTTTTT. As protein: CASSILGDRADFGELFF.

The rearrangement joins TRBV6-5 to TRBJ1-2, with 7 bases matching TRBD1. Germline V gene data show CDR1 as MNHEY and CDR2 as SVGAGI. The V and J ends lost 2 bases and 2 bases, in that order; junction bases with no gene match: 5. This CDR3 contains 15 residues. The CDR3 loop reads CASSYTHRGNYGYTF. The CDR3 coding sequence is TGTGCCAGCAGTTACACGCACAGGGGAAACTATGGCTACACCTTC.

This chain joins TRBV27 and TRBJ1-2; 9 positions agree with TRBD1. The CDR3 length is 14 residues. Germline V CDR1 and CDR2: MNHEY, SMNVEV (reference sequence). V dropped 2 bases and J dropped 8; count of bases not matched to a gene: 6. Here the CDR3 reads CASSLMGQGWGYTF. DNA of the CDR3: TGTGCCAGCAGTTTAATGGGACAGGGCTGGGGCTACACCTTC.

The chain is built from TRBV5-6 and TRBJ2-7; no clear D gene. The V end was cut by 4 bases, the J end by 4 bases, with 12 bases between. This CDR3 is 13 amino acids long. Germline V gives CDR1 SGHDT, CDR2 YYEEEE. The chain's CDR3 is CASSRPGFYEQYF. CDR3 nucleotides: TGTGCCAGCAGCCGCCCGGGTTTTTACGAGCAGTACTTC.

The chain has TRBV7-9 and TRBJ2-1; 9 nucleotides agree with TRBD1. Looked up from germline, CDR1 is SEHNR and CDR2 is FQNEAQ (reference sequence). V shed 5 bases, J shed 7 bases, and the junction held 6 bases outside the gene matches. CDR3 length equals 14 residues. CDR3 residues: CASSPGTGLNEQFF. The CDR3 region has the DNA TGTGCCAGCAGCCCGGGGACAGGGCTGAATGAGCAGTTCTTC.